This TCR beta chain was documented in a study of shared clonotypes between healthy human individuals. Repertoires were generated with immunoSEQ multiplex PCR, while TCRdb's copy carries only in-frame clones and drops some. Of 450,000 to 550,000 clones in the sample, roughly 78% were seen once. The sequenced material came from PBMCs. The TCR originated in a woman aged 40 to 49 in good health. Some clones in this sample may be carry-over from other donors' samples.

CDR3 in amino acids: CASSLAEGDSGANVLTF. CDR3 in DNA: TGTGCCAGCAGTCTGGCTGAGGGGGATTCTGGGGCCAACGTCCTGACTTTC. The chain couples TRBV28 to TRBJ2-6; D is possibly TRBD1 (6 bases). Germline V gene lookup returns CDR1 MDHEN and CDR2 SYDVKM. The CDR3 extends over 17 amino acids. V lost 5 bases and J lost 1, with 15 bases in between.